This T cell receptor beta chain was documented in a study of cytomegalovirus exposure and HLA in healthy donors. Study details: Both the 120 or so validation repertoires and the roughly 620 first-cohort repertoires used the same platform, as reported by a later analysis.

This clone turned up a few times. CDR1 is MNHEY and CDR2 is SVGAGI in the germline V gene. The CDR3 loop spans 12 amino acids. The junction had 3 bases not matched to a gene; V was cut back by 6 bases and J by 5 bases. Generated by immunoSEQ multiplex PCR, the TCRdb table keeps only in-frame clones and is missing some. The sample records about 78,000 clones, 95% to 97% being singletons. This TCR came from a man between 18 and 35 years old in good health and CMV-seropositive. V gene TRBV6-5 combines with J gene TRBJ2-5; 7 nucleotides match TRBD2. Specimen: PBMCs. The CDR3 coding sequence is TGTGCCAGCAGGCCGCGGGAGGAGACCCAGTACTTC. Translating gives CASRPREETQYF.